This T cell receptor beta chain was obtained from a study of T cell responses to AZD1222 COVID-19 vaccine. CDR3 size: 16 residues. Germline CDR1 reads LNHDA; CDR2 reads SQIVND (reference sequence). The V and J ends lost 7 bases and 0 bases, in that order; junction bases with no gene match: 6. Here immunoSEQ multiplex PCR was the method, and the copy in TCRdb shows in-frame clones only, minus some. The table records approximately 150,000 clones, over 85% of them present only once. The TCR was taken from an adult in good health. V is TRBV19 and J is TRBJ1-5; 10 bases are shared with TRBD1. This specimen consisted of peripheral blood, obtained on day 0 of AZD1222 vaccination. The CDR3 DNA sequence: TGTGCCAGTACCAAGGGACAGGGGAATAGCAATCAGCCCCAGCATTTT. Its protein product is CASTKGQGNSNQPQHF. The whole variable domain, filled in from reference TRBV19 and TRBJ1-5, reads DGGITQSPKYLFRKEGQNVTLSCEQNLNHDAMYWYRQDPGQGLRLIYYSQIVNDFQKGDIAEGYSVSREKKESFPLTVTSAQKNPTAFYLCASTKGQGNSNQPQHFGDGTRLSIL.